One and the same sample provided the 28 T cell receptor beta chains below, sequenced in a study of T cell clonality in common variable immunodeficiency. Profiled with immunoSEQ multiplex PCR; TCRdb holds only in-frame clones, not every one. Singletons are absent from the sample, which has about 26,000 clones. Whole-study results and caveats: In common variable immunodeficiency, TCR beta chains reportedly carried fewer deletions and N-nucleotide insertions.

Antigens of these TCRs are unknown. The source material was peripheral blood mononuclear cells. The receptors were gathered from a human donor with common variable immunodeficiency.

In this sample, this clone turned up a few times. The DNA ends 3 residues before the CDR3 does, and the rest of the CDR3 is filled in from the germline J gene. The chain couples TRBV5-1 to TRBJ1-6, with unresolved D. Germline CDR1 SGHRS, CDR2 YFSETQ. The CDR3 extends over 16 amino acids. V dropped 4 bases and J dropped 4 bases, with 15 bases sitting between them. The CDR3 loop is CASSVGTTGYNSPLHF. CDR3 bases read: TGCGCCAGCAGCGTGGGCACGACTGGATATAATTCACCC.

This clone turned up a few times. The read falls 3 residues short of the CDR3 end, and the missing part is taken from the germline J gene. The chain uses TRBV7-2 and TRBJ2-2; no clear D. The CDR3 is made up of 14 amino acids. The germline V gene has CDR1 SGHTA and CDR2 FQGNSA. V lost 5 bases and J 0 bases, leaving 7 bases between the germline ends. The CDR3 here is CASSQIANTGELFF. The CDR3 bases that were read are TGTGCCAGCAGCCAGATCGCGAACACCGGGGAG. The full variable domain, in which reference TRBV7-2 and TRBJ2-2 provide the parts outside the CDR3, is GAGVSQSPSNKVTEKGKDVELRCDPISGHTALYWYRQSLGQGLEFLIYFQGNSAPDKSGLPSDRFSAERTGGSVSTLTIQRTQQEDSAVYLCASSQIANTGELFFGEGSRLTVL.

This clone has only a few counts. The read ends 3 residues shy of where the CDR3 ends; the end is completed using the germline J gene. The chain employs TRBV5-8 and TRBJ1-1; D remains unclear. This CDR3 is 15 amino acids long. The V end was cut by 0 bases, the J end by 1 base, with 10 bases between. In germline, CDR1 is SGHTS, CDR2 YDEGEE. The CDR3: CASSLEARANTEAFF. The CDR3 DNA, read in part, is TGTGCCAGCAGCTTGGAGGCGAGGGCGAACACTGAA.

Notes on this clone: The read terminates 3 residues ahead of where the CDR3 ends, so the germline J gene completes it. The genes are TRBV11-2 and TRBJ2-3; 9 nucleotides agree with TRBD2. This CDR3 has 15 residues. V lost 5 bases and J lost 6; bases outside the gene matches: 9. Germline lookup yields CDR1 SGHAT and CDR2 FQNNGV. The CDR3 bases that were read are TGTGCCAGCAGCGGGGGACTAGCCTTTGCGGATACG. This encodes CASSGGLAFADT. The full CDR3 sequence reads CASSGGLAFADTQYF.

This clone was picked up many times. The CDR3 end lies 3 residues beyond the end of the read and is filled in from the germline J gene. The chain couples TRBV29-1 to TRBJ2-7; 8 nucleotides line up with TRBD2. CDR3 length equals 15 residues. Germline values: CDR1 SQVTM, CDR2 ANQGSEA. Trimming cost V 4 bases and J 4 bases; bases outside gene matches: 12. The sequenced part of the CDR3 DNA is TGCAGCGTTGCCAATTCCGCGGGAGGTTCTTACGAG. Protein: CSVANSAGGSYE. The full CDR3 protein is CSVANSAGGSYEQYF.

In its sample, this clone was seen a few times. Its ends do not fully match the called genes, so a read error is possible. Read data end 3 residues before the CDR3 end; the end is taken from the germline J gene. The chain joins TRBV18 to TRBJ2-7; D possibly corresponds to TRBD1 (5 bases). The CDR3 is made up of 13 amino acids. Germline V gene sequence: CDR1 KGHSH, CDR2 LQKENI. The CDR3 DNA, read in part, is TGTTCCAGCACACAAAATGGGGCATACGAG. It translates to CSSTQNGAYE. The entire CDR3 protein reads CSSTQNGAYEQYF.

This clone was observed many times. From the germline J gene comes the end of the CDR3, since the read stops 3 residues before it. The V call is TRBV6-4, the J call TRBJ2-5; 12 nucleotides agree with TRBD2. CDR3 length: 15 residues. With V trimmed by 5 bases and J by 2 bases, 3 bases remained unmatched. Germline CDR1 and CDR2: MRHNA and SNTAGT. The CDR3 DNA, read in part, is TGTGCCAGCAGTAGGACTAGCGGGAATCAAGAGACC. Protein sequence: CASSRTSGNQET. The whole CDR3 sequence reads CASSRTSGNQETQYF.

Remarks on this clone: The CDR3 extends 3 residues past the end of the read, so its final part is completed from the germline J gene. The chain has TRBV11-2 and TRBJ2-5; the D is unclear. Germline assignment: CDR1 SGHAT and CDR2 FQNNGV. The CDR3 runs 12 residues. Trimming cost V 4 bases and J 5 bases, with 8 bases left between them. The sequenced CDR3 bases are TGTGCCAGCAGCTACACCGGGGAGACC. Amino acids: CASSYTGET. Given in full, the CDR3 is CASSYTGETQYF.

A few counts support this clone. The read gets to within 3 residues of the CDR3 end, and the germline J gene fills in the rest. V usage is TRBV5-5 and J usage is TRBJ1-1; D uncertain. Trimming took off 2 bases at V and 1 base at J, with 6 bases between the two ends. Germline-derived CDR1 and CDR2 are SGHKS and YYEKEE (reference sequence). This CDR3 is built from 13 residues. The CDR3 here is CASSFVKNTEAFF. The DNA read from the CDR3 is TGTGCCAGCAGCTTCGTAAAGAACACTGAA.

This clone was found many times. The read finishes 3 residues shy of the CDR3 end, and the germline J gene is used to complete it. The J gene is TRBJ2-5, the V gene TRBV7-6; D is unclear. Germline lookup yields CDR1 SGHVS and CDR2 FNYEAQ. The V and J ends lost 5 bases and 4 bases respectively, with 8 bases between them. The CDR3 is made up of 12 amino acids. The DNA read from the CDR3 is TGTGCCAGCAGCGGTGCGGCAGAGACC. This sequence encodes CASSGAAET. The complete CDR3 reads CASSGAAETQYF. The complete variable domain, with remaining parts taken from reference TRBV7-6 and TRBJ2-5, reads GAGVSQSPRYKVTKRGQDVALRCDPISGHVSLYWYRQALGQGPEFLTYFNYEAQQDKSGLPNDRFSAERPEGSISTLTIQRTEQRDSAMYRCASSGAAETQYFGPGTRLLVL.

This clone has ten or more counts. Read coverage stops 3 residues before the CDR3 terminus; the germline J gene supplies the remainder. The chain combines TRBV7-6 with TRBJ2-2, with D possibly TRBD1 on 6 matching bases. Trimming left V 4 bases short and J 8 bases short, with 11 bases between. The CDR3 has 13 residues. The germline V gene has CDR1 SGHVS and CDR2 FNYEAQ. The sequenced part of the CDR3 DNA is TGTGCCAGCAGCTGGGGAACAGGGGGGGAG. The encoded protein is CASSWGTGGE. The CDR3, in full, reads CASSWGTGGELFF.

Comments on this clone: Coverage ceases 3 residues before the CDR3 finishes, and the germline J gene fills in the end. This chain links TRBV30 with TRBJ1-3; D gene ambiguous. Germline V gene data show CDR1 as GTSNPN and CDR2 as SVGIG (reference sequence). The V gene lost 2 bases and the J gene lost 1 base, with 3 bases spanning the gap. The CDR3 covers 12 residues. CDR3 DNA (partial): TGTGCCTGGAGTTATTCTGGAAACACC. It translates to CAWSYSGNT. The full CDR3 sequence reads CAWSYSGNTIYF.

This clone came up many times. CDR3: CASSQGTHRGRYEQYF. The sequenced CDR3 bases are TGTGCCAGCAGCCAAGGTACCCACAGGGGGCGGTACGAG. This chain links TRBV3-1 (or the pseudogene TRBV3-2) with TRBJ2-7, with 9 bases matching TRBD1. The missing CDR3 end, 3 residues past where the read stops, is filled in from the germline J gene. V lost 1 base, J lost 4 bases, and 8 bases stayed unmatched. This CDR3 is built from 16 residues. Germline V lookup: CDR1 LGHDT, CDR2 YNNKEL (reference sequence).

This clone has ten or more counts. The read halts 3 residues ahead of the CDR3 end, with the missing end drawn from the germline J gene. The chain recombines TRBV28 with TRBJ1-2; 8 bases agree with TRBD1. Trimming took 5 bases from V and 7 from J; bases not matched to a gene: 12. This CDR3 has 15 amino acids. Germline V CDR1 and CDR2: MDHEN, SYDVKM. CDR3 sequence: CASSPRTGMRFGYTF. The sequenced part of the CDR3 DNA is TGTGCCAGCAGTCCGCGGACAGGGATGAGATTTGGC.

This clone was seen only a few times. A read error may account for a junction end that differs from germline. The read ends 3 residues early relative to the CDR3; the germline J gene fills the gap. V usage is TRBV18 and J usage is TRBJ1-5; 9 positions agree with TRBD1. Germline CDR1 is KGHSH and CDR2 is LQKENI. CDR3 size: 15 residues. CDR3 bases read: TGTGCCAGCTCACCAGACAGGGGGGGCAAGCAGCCC. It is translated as CASSPDRGGKQP. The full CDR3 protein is CASSPDRGGKQPQHF. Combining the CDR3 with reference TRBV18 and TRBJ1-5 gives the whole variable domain NAGVMQNPRHLVRRRGQEARLRCSPMKGHSHVYWYRQLPEEGLKFMVYLQKENIIDESGMPKERFSAEFPKEGPSILRIQQVVRGDSAAYFCASSPDRGGKQPQHFGDGTRLSIL.

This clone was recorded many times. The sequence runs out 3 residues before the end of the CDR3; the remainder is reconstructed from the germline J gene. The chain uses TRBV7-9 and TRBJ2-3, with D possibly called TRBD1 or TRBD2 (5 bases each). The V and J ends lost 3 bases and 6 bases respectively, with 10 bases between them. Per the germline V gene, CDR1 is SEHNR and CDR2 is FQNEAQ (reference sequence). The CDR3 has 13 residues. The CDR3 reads CASSLRGVDTQYF. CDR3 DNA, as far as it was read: TGTGCCAGCAGCTTGAGAGGGGTGGATACG.

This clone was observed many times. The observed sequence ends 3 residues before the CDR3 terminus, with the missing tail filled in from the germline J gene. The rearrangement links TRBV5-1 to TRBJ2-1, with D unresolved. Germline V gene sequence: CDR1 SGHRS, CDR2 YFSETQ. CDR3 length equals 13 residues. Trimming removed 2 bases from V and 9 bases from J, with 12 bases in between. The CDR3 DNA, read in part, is TGCGCCAGCAGCTTACCGTCTTTCGGTGAG. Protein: CASSLPSFGE. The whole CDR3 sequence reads CASSLPSFGEQFF.

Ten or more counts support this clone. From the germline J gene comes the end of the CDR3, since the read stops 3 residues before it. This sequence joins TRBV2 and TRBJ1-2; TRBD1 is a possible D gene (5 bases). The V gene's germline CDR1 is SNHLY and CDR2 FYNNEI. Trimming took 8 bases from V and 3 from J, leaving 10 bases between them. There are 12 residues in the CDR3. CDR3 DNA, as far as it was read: TGTGCCAGCTCCAGGGAGTACTATGGC. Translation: CASSREYYG. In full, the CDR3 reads CASSREYYGYTF.

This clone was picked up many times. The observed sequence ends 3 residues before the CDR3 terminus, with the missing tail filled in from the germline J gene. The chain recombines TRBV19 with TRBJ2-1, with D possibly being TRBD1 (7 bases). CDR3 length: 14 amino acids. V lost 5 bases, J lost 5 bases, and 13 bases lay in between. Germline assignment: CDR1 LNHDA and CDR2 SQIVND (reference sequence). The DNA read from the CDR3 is TGTGCCAGTAGTTGGGCAGGGGGGAACAATGAG. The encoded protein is CASSWAGGNNE. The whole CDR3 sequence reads CASSWAGGNNEQFF.

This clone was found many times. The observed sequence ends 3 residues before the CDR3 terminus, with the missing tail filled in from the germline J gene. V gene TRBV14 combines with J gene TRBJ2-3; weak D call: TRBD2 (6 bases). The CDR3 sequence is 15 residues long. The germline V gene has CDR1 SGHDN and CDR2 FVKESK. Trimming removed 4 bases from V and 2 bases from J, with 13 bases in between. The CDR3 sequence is CASSRKLAFTDTQYF. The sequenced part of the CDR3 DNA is TGTGCCAGCAGCCGAAAACTAGCTTTCACAGATACG. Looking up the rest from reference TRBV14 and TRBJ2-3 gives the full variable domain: EAGVTQFPSHSVIEKGQTVTLRCDPISGHDNLYWYRRVMGKEIKFLLHFVKESKQDESGMPNNRFLAERTGGTYSTLKVQPAELEDSGVYFCASSRKLAFTDTQYFGPGTRLTVL.

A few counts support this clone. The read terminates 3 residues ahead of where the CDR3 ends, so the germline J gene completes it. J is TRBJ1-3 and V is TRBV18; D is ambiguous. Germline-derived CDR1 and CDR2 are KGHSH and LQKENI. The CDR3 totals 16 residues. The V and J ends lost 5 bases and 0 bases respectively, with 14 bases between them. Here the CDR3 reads CASSFGVGSSGNTIYF. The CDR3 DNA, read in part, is TGTGCCAGCTCATTCGGGGTCGGGAGCTCTGGAAACACC.

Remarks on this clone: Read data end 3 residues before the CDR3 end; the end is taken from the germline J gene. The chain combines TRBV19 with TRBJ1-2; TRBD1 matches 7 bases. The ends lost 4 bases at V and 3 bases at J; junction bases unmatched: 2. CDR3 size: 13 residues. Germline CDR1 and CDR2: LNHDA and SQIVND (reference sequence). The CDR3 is CASSNDRDYGYTF. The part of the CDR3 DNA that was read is TGTGCCAGTAGTAACGACAGGGACTATGGC.

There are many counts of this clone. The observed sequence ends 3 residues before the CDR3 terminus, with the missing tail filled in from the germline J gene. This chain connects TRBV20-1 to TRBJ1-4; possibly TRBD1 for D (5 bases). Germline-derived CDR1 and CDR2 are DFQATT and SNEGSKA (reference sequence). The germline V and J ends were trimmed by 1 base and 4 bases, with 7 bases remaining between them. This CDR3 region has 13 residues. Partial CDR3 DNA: TGCAGTGCTAGAGGACAGTTTAATGAAAAA. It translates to CSARGQFNEK. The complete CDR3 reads CSARGQFNEKLFF.

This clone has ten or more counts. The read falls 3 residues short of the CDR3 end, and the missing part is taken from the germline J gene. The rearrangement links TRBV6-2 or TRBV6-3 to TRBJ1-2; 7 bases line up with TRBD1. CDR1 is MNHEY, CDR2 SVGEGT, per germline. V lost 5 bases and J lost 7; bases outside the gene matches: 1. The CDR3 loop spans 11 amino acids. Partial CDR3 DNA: TGTGCCAGCAGTAGGACAGGTGGC. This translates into CASSRTGG. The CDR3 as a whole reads CASSRTGGYTF.

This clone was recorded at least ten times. This chain's CDR3 is CASSSPTGGHIQYF. The CDR3 bases that were read are TGTGCCAGCAGCTCTCCGACAGGGGGGCACATT. The rearrangement joins TRBV7-9 to TRBJ2-4; 9 positions match TRBD1. The DNA ends 3 residues before the CDR3 does, and the rest of the CDR3 is filled in from the germline J gene. The J segment lost 8 bases and the V segment lost 4 bases, leaving 6 bases of the junction unmatched. The CDR3 covers 14 residues. Germline-derived CDR1 and CDR2 are SEHNR and FQNEAQ (reference sequence).

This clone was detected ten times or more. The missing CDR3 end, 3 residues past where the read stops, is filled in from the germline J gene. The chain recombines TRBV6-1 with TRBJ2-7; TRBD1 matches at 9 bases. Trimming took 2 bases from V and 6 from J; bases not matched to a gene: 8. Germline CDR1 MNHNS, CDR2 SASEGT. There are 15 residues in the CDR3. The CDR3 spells CASSEPGQGGFEQYF. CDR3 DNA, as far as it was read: TGTGCCAGCAGTGAACCGGGACAGGGAGGTTTCGAG.

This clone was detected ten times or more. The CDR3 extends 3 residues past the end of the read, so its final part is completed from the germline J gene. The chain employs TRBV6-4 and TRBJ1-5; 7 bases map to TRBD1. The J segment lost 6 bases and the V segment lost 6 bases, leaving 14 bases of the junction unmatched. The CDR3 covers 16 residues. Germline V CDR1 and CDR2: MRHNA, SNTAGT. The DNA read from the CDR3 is TGTGCCAGCAGGGTACGACAGGGAGTTAAGGGTCAGCCC. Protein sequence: CASRVRQGVKGQP. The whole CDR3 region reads CASRVRQGVKGQPQHF.

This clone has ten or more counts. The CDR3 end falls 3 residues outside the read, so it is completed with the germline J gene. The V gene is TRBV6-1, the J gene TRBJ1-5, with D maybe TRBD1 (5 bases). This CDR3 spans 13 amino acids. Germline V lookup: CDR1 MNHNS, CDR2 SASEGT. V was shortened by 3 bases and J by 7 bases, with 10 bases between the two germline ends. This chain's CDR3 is CASSETVSQPQHF. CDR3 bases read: TGTGCCAGCAGTGAGACAGTCTCCCAGCCC.